This TCR beta chain was obtained from a study of blood T cell repertoires in COVID-19. Study information: Material from acute and convalescent COVID-19 was sourced from the United States, Italy and Spain. From T cells, B-cell-depleted T cells, or PBMCs came the material, which was cDNA or gDNA.

Assay used: immunoSEQ multiplex PCR; TCRdb lists only in-frame clones, some missing. The sample contains 190,000 or so clones, about 86% of which appear only once. Specimen: peripheral blood. The TCR originated in a woman between 18 and 29 years old who had recovered from COVID-19.

CDR3: CASSPVGTGQIYEQYF. The CDR3 nucleotides read TGTGCCAGCAGCCCGGTAGGGACAGGGCAAATCTACGAGCAGTACTTC. J is TRBJ2-7 and V is TRBV3-1 (or the pseudogene TRBV3-2); 9 bases match TRBD1. Losses at the gene ends were 4 bases for V and 3 bases for J; bases not matched to a gene: 10. CDR1 is LGHDT and CDR2 is YNNKEL in the germline V gene (reference sequence). The CDR3 sequence is 16 residues long.